The clone carrying this T cell receptor (beta chain) was picked up a small number of times. The sample belongs to a study of blood T cell repertoires in COVID-19. How the authors handled the data: Reference gene primers were amplified, and this amplification served to estimate nucleated cell counts. Clones were read by immunoSEQ multiplex PCR, and TCRdb kept only the in-frame ones, dropping some. Clone size and the V and J calls come from that table; the DNA yielded D and trimming. The top ten clones hold roughly 4% of a sample with approximately 270,000 clones, approximately 83% of them seen once. Enrolled through a virtual design, the participants were between 18 and 89 years of age and came from 24 US areas. Allocation to cohorts depended on clinical history reported by the participants. Recovered participants had two consecutive negative NP/OP PCR tests, healthcare professional clearance, or symptom resolution.

This CDR3 spans 14 amino acids. V was shortened by 4 bases and J by 0 bases, with 8 bases between the two germline ends. The germline gives CDR1 SGHRS, CDR2 YFSETQ. The sequencing input was PBMCs or T cells enriched from blood (not recorded which). The V and J genes are TRBV5-1 and TRBJ2-1, with D perhaps TRBD1 (5 bases). This TCR was sampled from a woman aged 30 to 39 who had recovered from COVID-19. The CDR3 protein is CASSLDISYNEQFF. CDR3 DNA: TGCGCCAGCAGCCTGGACATCTCCTACAATGAGCAGTTCTTC.